Listed here are 12 T cell receptor beta chains from one sample, sequenced in a study of response to subunit inactivated influenza vaccine. TCRdb reprocessed the RT-PCR reads with MiXCR, giving one entry per CDR3 protein. The data show fewer than 700,000 distinct CDR3 sequences, over 10% seen once. Specimen: PBMCs from blood, collected around seven weeks after vaccination. All receptors derive from a man in his fifties who received an inactivated influenza vaccine.

This clonotype has only a few counts. The chain uses TRBV20-1 and TRBJ1-1; D gene ambiguous. Germline assignment: CDR1 DFQATT and CDR2 SNEGSKA (reference sequence). With 4 bases removed from V and 3 bases from J, the gap between germline ends came to 6 bases. This CDR3 has 11 residues. CDR3 bases: TGCAGTGCTATAACGGACACTGAAGCTTTCTTT. Protein sequence: CSAITDTEAFF.

The rearrangement uses TRBV20-1 and TRBJ2-1; weak D call: TRBD1 (6 bases). V was trimmed by 2 bases and J by 9 bases, leaving 14 bases between them. The CDR3 loop spans 13 amino acids. Germline V lookup: CDR1 DFQATT, CDR2 SNEGSKA (reference sequence). The CDR3 region is CSARSHRDAEQFF. The CDR3 nucleotides read TGCAGTGCTAGAAGTCACAGGGACGCTGAGCAGTTCTTC.

This clonotype showed up just a few times. This chain connects TRBV12-3 or TRBV12-4 to TRBJ2-3; D not resolved. The length of the CDR3 is 14 residues. V lost 0 bases, J lost 4 bases, and 8 bases lay in between. This CDR3 is CASSLALGADTQYF. For the CDR3, the DNA is TGTGCCAGCAGTTTAGCGCTAGGTGCAGATACGCAGTATTTT.

This clonotype was recorded at least ten times. The chain recombines TRBV5-1 with TRBJ2-5; D ambiguous. The CDR3 consists of 14 residues. Trimming removed 0 bases from V and 2 bases from J, with 8 bases in between. Germline V CDR1 and CDR2: SGHRS, YFSETQ. The CDR3 loop reads CASSLGALQETQYF. Here the CDR3 DNA reads TGCGCCAGCAGCTTGGGGGCACTTCAAGAGACCCAGTACTTC.

The chain couples TRBV11-2 to TRBJ1-2, with 8 bases that match TRBD1. The CDR3 loop spans 15 amino acids. V lost 5 bases and J lost 8; bases outside the gene matches: 13. Germline lookup yields CDR1 SGHAT and CDR2 FQNNGV. This chain's CDR3 is CASSVTGAAFGGYTF. CDR3 DNA: TGTGCCAGCAGCGTGACAGGGGCCGCTTTTGGGGGCTACACCTTC.

The table lists this clonotype with a few counts. V is TRBV20-1 and J is TRBJ2-3; D not resolved. Germline CDR1 DFQATT, CDR2 SNEGSKA (reference sequence). Between the trimmed V and J ends, which lost 0 bases and 0 bases, there was a span of 7 bases. This CDR3 comprises 14 residues. The DNA for the CDR3 is TGCAGTGCTAGAGAGCCAGCTAGCACAGATACGCAGTATTTT. This translates into CSAREPASTDTQYF.

V is TRBV6-1 and J is TRBJ2-2; possible D gene TRBD2, 6 bases. CDR3 length: 13 residues. Per germline, CDR1 MNHNS and CDR2 SASEGT. V was cut by 8 bases and J by 5 bases, with 12 bases left in between. Here the CDR3 reads CASRWGRTGELFF. In DNA form, the CDR3 reads TGTGCCAGCCGGTGGGGGAGGACCGGGGAGCTGTTTTTT.

The chain joins TRBV20-1 to TRBJ2-1; 12 bases line up with TRBD2. Germline V gene data show CDR1 as DFQATT and CDR2 as SNEGSKA (reference sequence). V lost 6 bases to trimming and J lost 8 bases; unmatched junction nucleotides: 8. The CDR3 has 14 amino acids. DNA of the CDR3: TGCAGTGCCACCGGGACTAGCGGGTTCGATGAGCAGTTCTTC. Protein sequence: CSATGTSGFDEQFF.

This clonotype was found a few times. The chain links TRBV14 to TRBJ2-5; 7 positions agree with TRBD2. Trimming at V came to 3 bases and at J to 2 bases, leaving 12 bases not matched to a gene. The CDR3 has 17 residues. The V gene's germline CDR1 is SGHDN and CDR2 FVKESK. In nucleotides, the CDR3 is TGTGCCAGCAGCCATCCCTCCACACTAGCGAGTCAAGAGACCCAGTACTTC. Its protein product is CASSHPSTLASQETQYF.

Only a few counts were recorded for this clonotype. The chain carries TRBV12-3 or TRBV12-4 and TRBJ1-2; D might be TRBD1 (5 bases). With 6 bases removed from V and 4 bases from J, the gap between germline ends came to 9 bases. CDR3 length equals 12 residues. The CDR3 DNA follows: TGTGCCAGCAGACCGGGGCTCTATGGCTACACCTTC. Translating it yields CASRPGLYGYTF.

There are a few counts of this clonotype. The chain is built from TRBV11-2 and TRBJ2-1, with 13 bases aligning to TRBD2. The CDR3 totals 13 residues. CDR1 and CDR2 from the germline V gene are SGHAT and FQNNGV. Unmatched junction bases numbered 3, after V lost 3 bases and J lost 13 bases. The CDR3 DNA follows: TGTGCCAGCAGCTTCCGACTAGCGGGGGGACAGTTCTTC. Amino acid sequence: CASSFRLAGGQFF.

The chain carries TRBV20-1 and TRBJ1-6; D remains unclear. CDR3 size: 14 residues. In germline, CDR1 is DFQATT, CDR2 SNEGSKA (reference sequence). Trimming left V 6 bases short and J 7 bases short, with 16 bases between. The CDR3 DNA is TGCAGTGCCACCGCCGGACGCGGAAATTCACCCCTCCACTTT. Translation: CSATAGRGNSPLHF.